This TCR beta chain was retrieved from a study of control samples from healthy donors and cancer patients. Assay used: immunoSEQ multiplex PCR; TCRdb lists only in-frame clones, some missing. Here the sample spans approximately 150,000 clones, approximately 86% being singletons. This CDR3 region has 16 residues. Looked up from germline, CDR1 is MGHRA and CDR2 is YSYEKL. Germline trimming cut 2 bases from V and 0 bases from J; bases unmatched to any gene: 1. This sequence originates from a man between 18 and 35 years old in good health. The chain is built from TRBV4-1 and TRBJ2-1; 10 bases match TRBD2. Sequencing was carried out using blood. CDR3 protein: CASSQIAGGSYNEQFF. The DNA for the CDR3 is TGCGCCAGCAGCCAAATAGCGGGGGGCTCCTACAATGAGCAGTTCTTC.